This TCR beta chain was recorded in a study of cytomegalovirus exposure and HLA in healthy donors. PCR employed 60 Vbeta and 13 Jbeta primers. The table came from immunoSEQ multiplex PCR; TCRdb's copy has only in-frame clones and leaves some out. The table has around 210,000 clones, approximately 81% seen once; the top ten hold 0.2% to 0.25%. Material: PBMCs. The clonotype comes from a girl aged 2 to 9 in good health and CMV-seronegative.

The CDR3 region has the DNA TGTGCCAGTCAACAACGACTAGCGGGAGGCATTGGTACGCAGTATTTT. Translated, it gives CASQQRLAGGIGTQYF. V and J are TRBV19 and TRBJ2-3; TRBD2 aligns across 13 bases. This CDR3 has 16 residues. Germline CDR1 LNHDA, CDR2 SQIVND (reference sequence). Losses at the gene ends were 8 bases for V and 8 bases for J; bases not matched to a gene: 13.